Shown below are 16 T cell receptor beta chains from a single sample sequenced in a study of T cells expressing NK-cell markers. One entry per CDR3 protein, without DNA, is what TCRdb gives after re-calling the 5' RACE reads. The ten most abundant clones cover 6% to 8% of a sample with under 500,000 distinct CDR3 sequences. Sequenced input: blood T cells: a sorted CD56 or NKG2C T cell subset, CD4+ or CD8+ T cells, or bulk PBMC T cells (not recorded which). These receptors originate from a woman between 18 and 70 years old in good health.

The chain is built from TRBV29-1 and TRBJ2-1. The V gene's germline CDR1 is SQVTM and CDR2 ANQGSEA. The CDR3 has 13 residues. This CDR3 reads CSVEGGAYNEQFF.

This sequence joins TRBV10-3 and TRBJ1-3. CDR1 is ENHRY, CDR2 SYGVKD, per germline. This CDR3 comprises 13 residues. The CDR3 loop is CAIRAGSGNTIYF.

This rearrangement joins TRBV19 to TRBJ2-2; the TCRdb call, TRBD1, lacks DNA for checking. The length of the CDR3 is 15 residues. Germline lookup yields CDR1 LNHDA and CDR2 SQIVND (reference sequence). This CDR3 reads CASSIGTESLGELFF.

CDR3 protein: CASSYSGGEDTQYF. The rearrangement links TRBV12-3 or TRBV12-4 to TRBJ2-3; no DNA is available, so the TRBD1 call from TCRdb remains unchecked. The CDR3 spans 14 residues.

This chain connects TRBV5-1 to TRBJ2-1; TCRdb's D call of TRBD2 is untestable without DNA. This CDR3 contains 15 residues. Per the germline V gene, CDR1 is SGHRS and CDR2 is YFSETQ. This chain's CDR3 is CASSSTSGTYNEQFF.

The V gene is TRBV11-2, the J gene TRBJ2-5; lacking DNA, the TRBD1 call made by TCRdb goes unchecked. The germline CDR1 and CDR2 sequences are SGHAT and FQNNGV. The CDR3 totals 19 residues. The CDR3: CASSLTSGTRLGDGETQYF.

The V and J genes are TRBV7-9 and TRBJ1-2; TCRdb names TRBD1, which stays unverified in the absence of DNA. CDR1 and CDR2 (germline): SEHNR, FQNEAQ (reference sequence). This CDR3 is built from 16 residues. CDR3 residues: CASSLAQGLSSYGYTF.

The chain is built from TRBV28 and TRBJ2-3; the TCRdb call, TRBD2, lacks DNA for checking. CDR3 length: 18 residues. CDR1 MDHEN and CDR2 SYDVKM come from the germline V gene. The CDR3 protein is CASTITGGSGLAGDTQYF.

The chain couples TRBV3-1 to TRBJ2-1; TCRdb's assignment of TRBD2 cannot be checked, as there is no DNA. The CDR3 extends over 16 amino acids. Germline CDR1 is LGHDT and CDR2 is YNNKEL (reference sequence). CDR3 sequence reads: CASSQVLTSGYNEQFF.

The rearrangement joins TRBV4-3 to TRBJ2-1; the D call from TCRdb, TRBD1, cannot be confirmed without DNA. The germline V gene has CDR1 LGHNA and CDR2 YSLEER. The CDR3 runs to 16 residues. Here the CDR3 reads CASSQGQASSYNEQFF.

The gene calls are TRBV3-1 and TRBJ2-2; TCRdb's D gene call, TRBD1, goes unchecked for lack of DNA. Germline CDR1 LGHDT, CDR2 YNNKEL (reference sequence). CDR3 size: 16 residues. CDR3 in amino acids: CASSQGSGTKPGELFF.

The CDR3 protein is CSARDPTSQQETQYF. The chain couples TRBV20-1 to TRBJ2-5; TCRdb's D call of TRBD2 is untestable without DNA. From germline, CDR1 is DFQATT and CDR2 SNEGSKA (reference sequence). CDR3 length: 15 residues.

The V gene is TRBV12-5, the J gene TRBJ2-7. This CDR3 is built from 11 residues. Germline assignment: CDR1 LGHNT and CDR2 FRNRAP. CDR3 sequence: CASGLLGEQYF.

The J gene is TRBJ2-3, the V gene TRBV29-1; TCRdb reports TRBD2, a call that lacks DNA to check it against. The CDR3 runs to 15 residues. The germline V gene has CDR1 SQVTM and CDR2 ANQGSEA. The chain's CDR3 is CSVEAWTSGADTQYF.

Here the CDR3 reads CASSPQGAPYLYSNQPQHF. The chain carries TRBV12-3 or TRBV12-4 and TRBJ1-5; as DNA is missing, the TRBD1 call by TCRdb cannot be tested. The CDR3 length is 19 residues.

The genes are TRBV5-6 and TRBJ2-5; as DNA is missing, the TRBD2 call by TCRdb cannot be tested. The length of the CDR3 is 15 residues. Germline CDR1 reads SGHDT; CDR2 reads YYEEEE. This chain's CDR3 is CASSLEGGAWETQYF.